The clone carrying this T cell receptor (beta chain) was detected ten times or more. Its antigen is undetermined. The CDR3 end falls 3 residues outside the read, so it is completed with the germline J gene. Each donor provided about 5 to 8.5 ml of heparinized whole blood. Data came from immunoSEQ multiplex PCR; TCRdb stores just in-frame clones and leaves some out. Sampling found approximately 40,000 clones, none seen once. Germline CDR1 is SNHLY and CDR2 is FYNNEI. V was pared by 5 bases and J by 2 bases, with 6 bases of the junction left unmatched. This CDR3 region has 15 residues. This sample was included in a study of T cell clonality in common variable immunodeficiency. Broader study findings: Common variable immunodeficiency TCR beta sequences reportedly had fewer deletions and N-nucleotide insertions.

The rearrangement links TRBV2 to TRBJ1-5; 7 positions agree with TRBD1. The sample was peripheral blood mononuclear cells. The TCR originated in a person between 18 and 75 years old in good health. CDR3 amino acids: CASSRQGIGNQPQHF. The DNA read from the CDR3 is TGTGCCAGCAGTCGACAGGGAATAGGCAATCAGCCC.